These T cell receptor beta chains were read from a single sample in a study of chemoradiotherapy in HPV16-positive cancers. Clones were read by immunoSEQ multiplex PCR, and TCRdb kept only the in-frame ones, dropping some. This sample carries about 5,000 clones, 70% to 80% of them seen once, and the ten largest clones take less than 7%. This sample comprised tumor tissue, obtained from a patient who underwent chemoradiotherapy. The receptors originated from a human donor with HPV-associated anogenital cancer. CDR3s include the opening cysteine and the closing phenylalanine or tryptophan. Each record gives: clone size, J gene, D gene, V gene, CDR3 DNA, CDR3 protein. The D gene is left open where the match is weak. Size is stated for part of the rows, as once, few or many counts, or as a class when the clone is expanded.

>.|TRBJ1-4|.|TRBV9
TGTGCCAGCAGCGCGCATACAGGGCTACGGGATGAAAAACTGTTTTTT
CASSAHTGLRDEKLFF
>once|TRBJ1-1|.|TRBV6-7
TGTGCCAGCAGTTACAGGGGTGCGGGGGGTCGGGACACTGAAGCTTTCTTT
CASSYRGAGGRDTEAFF
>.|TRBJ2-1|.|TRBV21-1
TGTGCCAGCAGCAAAGGGCAGACTAGCGGGGGCTCTGAGTTCTTC
CASSKGQTSGGSEFF
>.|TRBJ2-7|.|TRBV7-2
TGTGCCAGCAGCCGAGTTGGGGTCGAGCAGTACTTC
CASSRVGVEQYF
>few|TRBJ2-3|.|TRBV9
TGTGCCAGCAGCTTCACTTTAGCGTCCACGCAGTATTTT
CASSFTLASTQYF
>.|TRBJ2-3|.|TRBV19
TGTGCCAGCCAGGGCCCTTCCGACACAGATACGCAGTATTTT
CASQGPSDTDTQYF
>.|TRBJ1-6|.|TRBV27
TGTGCCAGCAGTCAGCGGGCGGCAGGGACGCCCCTCCACTTT
CASSQRAAGTPLHF
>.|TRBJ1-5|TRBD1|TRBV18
TGTGCCAGCTCACTTACAGGGGGCGATCAGCCCCAGCATTTT
CASSLTGGDQPQHF
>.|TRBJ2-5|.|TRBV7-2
TGTGCCAGCAGCCCGGCCGGGCCCTTCGAGGCCCAGTACTTC
CASSPAGPFEAQYF
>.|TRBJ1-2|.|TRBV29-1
TGCAGCGCCTCGCAGGCCTCGGACTATGGCTACACCTTC
CSASQASDYGYTF
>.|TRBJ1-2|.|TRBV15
TGTGCCACCAGCAGAGATCAGGGTGGCTACACCTTC
CATSRDQGGYTF
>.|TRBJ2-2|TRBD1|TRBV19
TGTGCCAGTAGTCCGACAGGGTGGATCGGGGAGCTGTTTTTT
CASSPTGWIGELFF
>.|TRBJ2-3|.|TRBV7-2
TGTGCCAGCAACTATAGGGGGGCTACTAGCACAGATACGCAGTATTTT
CASNYRGATSTDTQYF
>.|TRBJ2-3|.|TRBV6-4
TGTGCCAGCAGTGACGCACCCGGCACAGATACGCAGTATTTT
CASSDAPGTDTQYF
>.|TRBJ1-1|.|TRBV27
TGTGCCAGCAGTTTAAAAGCTGGGAGCCTTGAAGCTTTCTTT
CASSLKAGSLEAFF
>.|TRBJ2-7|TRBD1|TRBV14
TGTGCCAGCAGCCAGAAACCGGGACAGGGGACCTACGAGCAGTACTTC
CASSQKPGQGTYEQYF
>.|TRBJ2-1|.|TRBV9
TGTGCCAGCAGCGTAGTGGGGCGGGGTCCCTACAATGAGCAGTTCTTC
CASSVVGRGPYNEQFF
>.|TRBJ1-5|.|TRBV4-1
TGCGCCAGCAGCCAAGAAAGGGGGGCAGGGCACTATCAGCCCCAGCATTTT
CASSQERGAGHYQPQHF
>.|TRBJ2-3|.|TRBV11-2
TGTGCCAGCAGCTTTCAGGGCGCAGATACGCAGTATTTT
CASSFQGADTQYF
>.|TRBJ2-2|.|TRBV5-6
TGTGCCAGCAGAGTCGGAGGGGCAGACACCGGGGAGCTGTTTTTT
CASRVGGADTGELFF
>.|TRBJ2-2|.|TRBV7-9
TGTGCCAGCTACTCGACTAGTACGATCGGGGAGCTGTTTTTT
CASYSTSTIGELFF
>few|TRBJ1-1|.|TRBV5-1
TGCGCCAGCAACCTGGACAGGAACACTGAAGCTTTCTTT
CASNLDRNTEAFF
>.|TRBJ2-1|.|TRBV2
TGTGCCAGCAGTTCGTCCCGGGGGGCCCCTTACAATGAGCAGTTCTTC
CASSSSRGAPYNEQFF
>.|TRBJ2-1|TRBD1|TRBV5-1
TGCGCCAGCAGCTTGCCCCGGGACAGGCAGTTCTTC
CASSLPRDRQFF
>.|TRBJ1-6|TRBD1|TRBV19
TGTGCCAGTAGTATAGACGGAGGGGGCCAGTTAAGTTCACCCCTCCACTTT
CASSIDGGGQLSSPLHF
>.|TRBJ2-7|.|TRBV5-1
TGCGCCAGCAGCTTGACGTTCAGCGGGCCGACCTCCTACGAGCAGTACTTC
CASSLTFSGPTSYEQYF